This T cell receptor (beta chain) was documented in a study of monozygotic twins with inflammatory bowel disease. The germline CDR1 and CDR2 sequences are DFQATT and SNEGSKA (reference sequence). CDR3 size: 13 residues. Researchers collected more than 2 ml of blood per donor. Using eight separate reactions per sample, the authors generated cDNA. For each CDR3 protein, TCRdb gives one entry from its re-call of the 5' RACE reads, without DNA. The table lists roughly 120,000 distinct CDR3 sequences. Sample: blood. This sequence was found in a human donor with ulcerative colitis or Crohn's disease, or a healthy co-twin of an affected twin (not recorded which). This rearrangement joins TRBV20-1 to TRBJ2-7. CDR3 residues: CSARGIADYEQYF.